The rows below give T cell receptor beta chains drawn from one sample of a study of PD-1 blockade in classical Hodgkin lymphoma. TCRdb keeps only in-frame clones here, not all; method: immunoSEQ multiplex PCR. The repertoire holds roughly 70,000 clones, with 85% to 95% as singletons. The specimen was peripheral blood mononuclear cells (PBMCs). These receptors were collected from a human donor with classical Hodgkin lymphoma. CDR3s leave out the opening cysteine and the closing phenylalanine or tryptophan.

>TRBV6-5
ASAPDPNYGYT
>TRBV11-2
ASSLEAAGYRNSEQY
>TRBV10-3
AIGRGLNTGELF
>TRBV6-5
ASSFSNNQPQH
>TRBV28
ASRPGQGGSEQY
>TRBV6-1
ASSEALGLAGEQF
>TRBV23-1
ASSLRGGGEAKNIQY
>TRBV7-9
ASRGGPHNEQF
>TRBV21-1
ASSNRRNTYEQY
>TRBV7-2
ASSLVNPTSGRVMEQY
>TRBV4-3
ASSQEGFLGEAF
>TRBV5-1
ASSQPGQGLLEQY
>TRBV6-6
ASSPRRGAEAF
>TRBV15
ATSRALQTDPGQQPYEQY
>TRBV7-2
ASSFSNQPQH
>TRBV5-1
ASRRETEAF
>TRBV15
ATSRDRQGANTGELF
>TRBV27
ASSLGPEGPNTGELF
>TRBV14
ASSQSTGTLQETQY
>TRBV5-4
ASSPQSSTSETQY
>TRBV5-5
ASSLVGLGANVLT
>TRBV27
ASSSSANTEAF
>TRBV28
ASSLGGTTNEKLF
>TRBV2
ASSRVGGEAF
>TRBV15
ATSKTGPDYEQY
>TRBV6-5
ASSSRVTGNTIY
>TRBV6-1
ASSVRERGTQY
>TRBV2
ASSRQGADYGYT
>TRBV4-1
ASSQVDIQY
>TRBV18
ASSEGGSNQPQH
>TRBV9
ASSAPGGPGSEQF
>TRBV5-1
ASSLGGVGLYEQY
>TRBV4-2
ASNPPTGLAQKRLF
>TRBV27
ASRAPSLGFYGYT
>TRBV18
ASSDRLRDRGGPAGQPQH
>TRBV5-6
ASSLGASGANVLT
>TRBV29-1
AAGDSGNTIY
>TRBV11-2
ASSGGRIPTDTQY
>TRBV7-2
ASSPDGSGTQY
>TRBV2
ASSWEPEKLF